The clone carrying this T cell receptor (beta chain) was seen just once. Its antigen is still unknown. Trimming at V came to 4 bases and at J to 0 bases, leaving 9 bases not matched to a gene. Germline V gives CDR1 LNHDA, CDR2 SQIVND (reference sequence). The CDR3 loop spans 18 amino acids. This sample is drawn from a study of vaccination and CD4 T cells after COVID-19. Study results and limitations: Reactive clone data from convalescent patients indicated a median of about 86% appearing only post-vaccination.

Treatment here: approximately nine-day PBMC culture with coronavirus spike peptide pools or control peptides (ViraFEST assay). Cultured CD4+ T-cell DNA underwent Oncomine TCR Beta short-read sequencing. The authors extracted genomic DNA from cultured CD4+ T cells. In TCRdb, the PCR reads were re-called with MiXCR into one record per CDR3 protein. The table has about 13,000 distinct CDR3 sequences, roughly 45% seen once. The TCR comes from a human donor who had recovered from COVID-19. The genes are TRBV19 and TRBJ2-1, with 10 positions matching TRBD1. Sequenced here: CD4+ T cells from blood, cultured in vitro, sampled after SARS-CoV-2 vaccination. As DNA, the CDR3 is TGTGCCAGTAGTAGACAGGGGGCCGGACCCAGCTCCTACAATGAGCAGTTCTTC. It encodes CASSRQGAGPSSYNEQFF.